This entry lists 28 T cell receptor beta chains sequenced from one sample in a study of identical twins. TCRdb independently ran MiXCR on the 5' RACE reads; one entry per CDR3 protein. The sample has under 1 million distinct CDR3 sequences; more than 9% are singletons. These data also featured in a second study, about yellow fever vaccine responses in identical twins.

The sequencing sample was made of PBMCs. These receptors were taken from a young woman in good health.

This clonotype was recorded a few times. This chain joins TRBV11-2 and TRBJ1-6; TRBD1 is a possible D gene (6 bases). The CDR3 loop spans 15 amino acids. Germline assignment: CDR1 SGHAT and CDR2 FQNNGV. Trimming stripped 4 bases from V and 9 bases from J, with 16 bases between. The chain's CDR3 is CASSSVWGAGSPLHF. The CDR3 DNA reads TGTGCCAGCAGCTCCGTCTGGGGGGCCGGTTCACCCCTCCACTTT.

This clonotype was seen at least ten times. CDR3 bases: TGTGCCAGCAGAGATAGCGGGAGTAGCACAGATACGCAGTATTTT. The encoded protein is CASRDSGSSTDTQYF. The genes are TRBV9 and TRBJ2-3; 9 positions match TRBD2. The CDR3 has 15 residues. J was trimmed by 0 bases and V by 5 bases; bases with no gene match: 4. CDR1 is SGDLS and CDR2 is YYNGEE in the germline V gene.

The V call is TRBV6-5, the J call TRBJ1-1, with TRBD1 matching 8 bases. J was trimmed by 2 bases and V by 4 bases; bases with no gene match: 6. The CDR3 totals 15 residues. CDR1 and CDR2 (germline): MNHEY, SVGAGI. CDR3 DNA sequence: TGTGCCAGCAGTTGGGGAGGACAGGGTAACACTGAAGCTTTCTTT. Its protein product is CASSWGGQGNTEAFF.

The chain has TRBV11-2 and TRBJ2-2, with a tentative D call TRBD1 (6 bases). The V end was cut by 0 bases, the J end by 3 bases, with 11 bases between. The CDR3 totals 16 residues. CDR1 and CDR2 (germline): SGHAT, FQNNGV. CDR3 nucleotide sequence: TGTGCCAGCAGCTTAGAAGGGGGACCGGACACCGGGGAGCTGTTTTTT. Its protein is CASSLEGGPDTGELFF.

V and J are TRBV25-1 and TRBJ2-3; 9 nucleotides agree with TRBD2. This CDR3 contains 17 residues. From germline, CDR1 is MGHDK and CDR2 SYGVNS. With V trimmed by 1 base and J by 4 bases, 9 bases remained unmatched. The CDR3 sequence: CASSELVAGGPADTQYF. The CDR3 coding sequence is TGTGCCAGCAGTGAATTAGTCGCGGGGGGGCCCGCAGATACGCAGTATTTT.

The genes are TRBV15 and TRBJ2-3; 8 nucleotides line up with TRBD2. J was trimmed by 2 bases and V by 3 bases; bases with no gene match: 7. The CDR3 contains 16 residues. Germline V CDR1 and CDR2: LNHNV, YYDKDF (reference sequence). CDR3 protein: CATSSSGTRDTDTQYF. The CDR3 region has the DNA TGTGCCACCAGCAGCTCCGGGACTAGGGACACAGATACGCAGTATTTT.

V usage is TRBV18 and J usage is TRBJ2-7, with D unresolved. CDR1 and CDR2 from the germline V gene are KGHSH and LQKENI. The V and J ends lost 0 bases and 0 bases respectively, with 9 bases between them. There are 15 residues in the CDR3. The CDR3 region has the DNA TGTGCCAGCTCACCACCTAGGCCGAGCTCCTACGAGCAGTACTTC. This translates into CASSPPRPSSYEQYF.

In this sample, this clonotype turned up a few times. The rearrangement uses TRBV20-1 and TRBJ2-3; perhaps TRBD2 as D (6 bases). The CDR3 spans 14 residues. V lost 6 bases to trimming and J lost 0 bases, with 13 bases between them. Germline CDR1 reads DFQATT; CDR2 reads SNEGSKA (reference sequence). In DNA form, the CDR3 reads TGCAGTGCGATGGGTCGGGGGAGCACAGATACGCAGTATTTT. Its protein product is CSAMGRGSTDTQYF.

The genes are TRBV2 and TRBJ2-1; either TRBD1 or TRBD2 may supply D (7 bases each). CDR3 length equals 17 residues. The germline gives CDR1 SNHLY, CDR2 FYNNEI. Trimming removed 6 bases from V and 0 bases from J, with 18 bases in between. The CDR3: CASSRGVGDYSYNEQFF. The CDR3 bases are TGTGCCAGCAGCAGGGGGGTAGGGGACTACTCCTACAATGAGCAGTTCTTC.

The chain has TRBV20-1 and TRBJ1-1, with 8 bases identical to TRBD1. This CDR3 has 15 amino acids. V trimming: 2 bases; J trimming: 3 bases; junction bases outside the gene matches: 8. Germline V gene lookup returns CDR1 DFQATT and CDR2 SNEGSKA (reference sequence). CDR3 coding DNA: TGCAGTGCTAGAATACAGGGGGGTTTGGACACTGAAGCTTTCTTT. This gives the protein CSARIQGGLDTEAFF.

The rearrangement joins TRBV6-1 to TRBJ2-7; D possibly corresponds to TRBD2 (6 bases). Trimming removed 6 bases at V and 0 bases at J, with 15 bases between. The germline CDR1 and CDR2 sequences are MNHNS and SASEGT. This CDR3 contains 15 residues. Written as DNA, the CDR3 is TGTGCCAGCAGCACTGGAGGAGCGGGCTCCTACGAGCAGTACTTC. As protein: CASSTGGAGSYEQYF.

This clonotype was found many times. The chain couples TRBV20-1 to TRBJ1-2, with D maybe TRBD1 (5 bases). The V end was cut by 5 bases, the J end by 1 base, with 11 bases between. The CDR3 contains 13 residues. CDR1 is DFQATT and CDR2 is SNEGSKA in the germline V gene (reference sequence). The CDR3 reads CSALTDSNYGYTF. The CDR3, as DNA: TGCAGTGCTCTTACAGACAGTAACTATGGCTACACCTTC.

V and J are TRBV7-7 and TRBJ2-3; TRBD2 matches at 12 bases. Germline V CDR1 and CDR2: SSHAT, FNYEAQ (reference sequence). The V and J ends lost 4 bases and 3 bases, in that order; junction bases with no gene match: 5. The CDR3 is made up of 16 amino acids. The CDR3 protein is CASSSGLAGPTDTQYF. DNA of the CDR3: TGTGCCAGCAGCTCCGGACTAGCGGGACCGACAGATACGCAGTATTTT.

The chain carries TRBV11-2 and TRBJ2-7, with D possibly TRBD2 on 6 matching bases. There are 13 residues in the CDR3. CDR1 is SGHAT, CDR2 FQNNGV, per germline. Trimming left V 1 base short and J 6 bases short, with 10 bases between. CDR3 bases: TGTGCCAGCAGCTTAGGCGGGATCGCCGAGCAGTACGTC. Protein product: CASSLGGIAEQYV.

The chain combines TRBV27 with TRBJ2-6; a weak D match, TRBD1 (6 bases). CDR3 length: 15 residues. V was cut by 6 bases and J by 2 bases, with 11 bases left in between. CDR1 is MNHEY, CDR2 SMNVEV, per germline (reference sequence). The CDR3 region has the DNA TGTGCCAGCAGCTCAACAGGGCCTGGGGCCAACGTCCTGACTTTC. Its translation is CASSSTGPGANVLTF. Full variable domain (remainder filled in from reference TRBV27 and TRBJ2-6): EAQVTQNPRYLITVTGKKLTVTCSQNMNHEYMSWYRQDPGLGLRQIYYSMNVEVTDKGDVPEGYKVSRKEKRNFPLILESPSPNQTSLYFCASSSTGPGANVLTFGAGSRLTVL.

The chain combines TRBV3-1 with TRBJ1-6, with 10 nucleotides matching TRBD1. The CDR3 is made up of 14 amino acids. In germline, CDR1 is LGHDT, CDR2 YNNKEL (reference sequence). V was clipped by 6 bases and J by 6 bases; unmatched bases: 2. Here the CDR3 DNA reads TGTGCCAGCAGGCGGGACAGGGGTAATTCACCCCTCCACTTT. It specifies CASRRDRGNSPLHF.

This clonotype appeared many times. The chain is built from TRBV10-3 and TRBJ2-7, with D possibly matching TRBD2 (7 bases). The length of the CDR3 is 12 residues. V was shortened by 4 bases and J by 7 bases, with 11 bases between the two germline ends. The germline V gene encodes CDR1 ENHRY and CDR2 SYGVKD. The CDR3 is CAISGRGGEQYV. CDR3 nucleotide sequence: TGTGCCATCAGTGGTAGGGGGGGAGAGCAGTACGTC.

The CDR3 region has the DNA TGTGCCAGCAGTTTCGGGCCGGATGAGCAGTTCTTC. Protein: CASSFGPDEQFF. J is TRBJ2-1 and V is TRBV12-3 or TRBV12-4; D ambiguous. The CDR3 has 12 amino acids. V was clipped by 3 bases and J by 8 bases, with 8 bases between them.

This clonotype was recorded a few times. DNA of the CDR3: TGCGCCAGCAGCTTGGGCAGGGGGCGCCTCACAGATACGCAGTATTTT. This encodes CASSLGRGRLTDTQYF. The chain carries TRBV5-1 and TRBJ2-3, with 8 positions matching TRBD1. Germline V CDR1 and CDR2: SGHRS, YFSETQ. With 0 bases clipped from V and 2 bases from J, the junction kept 5 bases outside the gene matches. The CDR3 runs 16 residues.

This sequence joins TRBV5-1 and TRBJ1-6; no definite D call. Germline V lookup: CDR1 SGHRS, CDR2 YFSETQ. This CDR3 contains 16 residues. V was trimmed by 0 bases and J by 0 bases, leaving 7 bases between them. The CDR3 DNA follows: TGCGCCAGCAGCTTGGAGGGAAGCTCCTATAATTCACCCCTCCACTTT. Translating gives CASSLEGSSYNSPLHF.

V is TRBV12-3 or TRBV12-4 and J is TRBJ2-1, with TRBD2 matching over 10 bases. With 6 bases clipped from V and 4 bases from J, the junction kept 6 bases outside the gene matches. The length of the CDR3 is 15 residues. CDR3 in amino acids: CASRNPGLAYNEQFF. CDR3 DNA: TGTGCCAGCAGGAATCCGGGACTAGCGTACAATGAGCAGTTCTTC.

The chain uses TRBV19 and TRBJ1-5; a possible D gene is TRBD1 (5 bases). This CDR3 spans 17 amino acids. V was cut by 7 bases and J by 3 bases, with 22 bases left in between. CDR1 is LNHDA, CDR2 SQIVND, per germline (reference sequence). The CDR3 reads CASTPGKRGVINQPQHF. CDR3 nucleotides: TGTGCCAGTACCCCTGGGAAGAGAGGGGTTATCAATCAGCCCCAGCATTTT.

This chain uses TRBV27 with TRBJ1-1; 10 nucleotides line up with TRBD1. Germline CDR1 MNHEY, CDR2 SMNVEV (reference sequence). The CDR3 spans 14 residues. The V and J ends lost 1 base and 6 bases, in that order; junction bases with no gene match: 2. The CDR3 reads CASSLFGTGAEAFF. DNA for the CDR3: TGTGCCAGCAGTTTATTTGGGACAGGGGCTGAAGCTTTCTTT.

The table lists this clonotype with a few counts. The genes are TRBV9 and TRBJ2-1; 7 bases fit TRBD2. The CDR3 is made up of 16 amino acids. Germline CDR1 is SGDLS and CDR2 is YYNGEE. V lost 0 bases, J lost 9 bases, and 12 bases stayed unmatched. The CDR3 DNA follows: TGTGCCAGCAGCGTAGTTGGTGGGAGGGCCGGAGGTGAGCAGTTCTTC. It encodes CASSVVGGRAGGEQFF.

This clonotype came up a few times. The rearrangement joins TRBV10-3 to TRBJ2-1; a possible D gene is TRBD1 (5 bases). This CDR3 region has 16 residues. Germline V lookup: CDR1 ENHRY, CDR2 SYGVKD. The germline V and J ends were trimmed by 3 bases and 5 bases, with 17 bases remaining between them. The CDR3 DNA follows: TGTGCCATCAGTGACAAAATGGGTGGGGCGGACAATGAGCAGTTCTTC. This sequence encodes CAISDKMGGADNEQFF.

The chain joins TRBV28 to TRBJ2-7, with no clear D. Germline V gives CDR1 MDHEN, CDR2 SYDVKM. The V and J ends lost 3 bases and 1 base respectively, with 13 bases between them. The CDR3 contains 15 residues. CDR3 loop: CASSLRPMGSYEQYV. CDR3 nucleotides: TGTGCCAGCAGTTTGAGACCCATGGGGTCCTACGAGCAGTACGTC.

This clonotype appeared a few times. V is TRBV9 and J is TRBJ2-3; D is ambiguous. Trimming left V 3 bases short and J 10 bases short, with 15 bases between. Germline lookup yields CDR1 SGDLS and CDR2 YYNGEE. The CDR3 consists of 13 residues. CDR3 nucleotide sequence: TGTGCCAGCAGCGGCGCTGCGCCTGTGGCGCAGTATTTT. Encoded protein: CASSGAAPVAQYF.

This clonotype was detected ten times or more. The genes are TRBV27 and TRBJ1-4; D is perhaps TRBD1 (6 bases). Germline V CDR1 and CDR2: MNHEY, SMNVEV (reference sequence). The CDR3 spans 13 residues. Trimming pared 5 bases from V and 7 bases from J, leaving 11 bases between. Here the CDR3 reads CASSPGAFEKLFF. CDR3 in DNA: TGTGCCAGCAGTCCGGGGGCCTTTGAAAAACTGTTTTTT.